These 6 T cell receptor beta chains were sequenced from one sample in a study of T cell repertoires in cytomegalovirus infection. No antigens are known for them. Using its own MiXCR run on the reads, TCRdb lists one record per CDR3 protein. The data contain 200,000 or so distinct CDR3 sequences, 35% to 40% of them singletons. The specimen comprised CD8+ T cells from cultured PBMCs, sampled from culture after CMV antigen stimulation. The receptors come from a human donor in good health (CMV status not recorded). Some clones in this sample may be carry-over from other donors' samples.

V gene TRBV9 combines with J gene TRBJ2-5; 8 nucleotides match TRBD1. Germline loops: CDR1 SGDLS, CDR2 YYNGEE. V dropped 2 bases and J dropped 4; count of bases not matched to a gene: 7. There are 15 residues in the CDR3. Here the CDR3 reads CASSVQGQGPETQYF. The CDR3 DNA reads as TGTGCCAGCAGCGTGCAAGGACAGGGTCCAGAGACCCAGTACTTC. Combining the CDR3 with reference TRBV9 and TRBJ2-5 gives the whole variable domain DSGVTQTPKHLITATGQRVTLRCSPRSGDLSVYWYQQSLDQGLQFLIQYYNGEERAKGNILERFSAQQFPDLHSELNLSSLELGDSALYFCASSVQGQGPETQYFGPGTRLLVL.

This clonotype turned up a few times. The chain employs TRBV7-9 and TRBJ2-1; 11 bases line up with TRBD2. CDR3 length: 15 residues. Trimming cost V 5 bases and J 2 bases; bases outside gene matches: 2. The germline V gene encodes CDR1 SEHNR and CDR2 FQNEAQ (reference sequence). The CDR3 sequence: CASSPGLAAYNEQFF. The CDR3 DNA follows: TGTGCCAGCAGCCCGGGACTAGCGGCCTACAATGAGCAGTTCTTC.

This clonotype showed up just a few times. The rearrangement links TRBV6-1 to TRBJ2-1; TRBD2 is a possible D gene (6 bases). The CDR3 is made up of 16 amino acids. V was cut by 7 bases and J by 4 bases, with 20 bases left in between. The germline CDR1 and CDR2 sequences are MNHNS and SASEGT. Here the CDR3 reads CASTLLVRDRYNEQFF. The CDR3 coding sequence is TGTGCCAGCACCCTTCTGGTGCGGGATAGGTACAATGAGCAGTTCTTC.

This clonotype was observed a few times. The CDR3 is CSARTGEPTEAFF. CDR3 coding DNA: TGCAGTGCAAGAACAGGGGAACCAACTGAAGCTTTCTTT. The chain has TRBV20-1 and TRBJ1-1; 7 bases match TRBD1. CDR3 length: 13 residues. The J segment lost 5 bases and the V segment lost 6 bases, leaving 9 bases of the junction unmatched. Germline V CDR1 and CDR2: DFQATT, SNEGSKA (reference sequence).

A few counts support this clonotype. This sequence joins TRBV12-3 or TRBV12-4 and TRBJ1-1, with D perhaps matching TRBD1 (5 bases). Trimming removed 1 base from V and 3 bases from J, with 12 bases in between. This CDR3 spans 15 amino acids. CDR3 DNA sequence: TGTGCCAGCAGTTTAGGGTTGGGGACCTACACTGAAGCTTTCTTT. Translating gives CASSLGLGTYTEAFF.

This clonotype has a count of ten or more. The chain couples TRBV7-2 to TRBJ2-7, with 11 bases lining up with TRBD2. The germline V gene has CDR1 SGHTA and CDR2 FQGNSA. The J segment lost 3 bases and the V segment lost 5 bases, leaving 3 bases of the junction unmatched. CDR3 size: 14 residues. The CDR3 sequence is CASSPGLAGYEQYF. CDR3 sequence (DNA): TGTGCCAGCAGCCCCGGACTAGCGGGCTACGAGCAGTACTTC.